Below, 14 T cell receptor beta chains from the same sample are listed, as sequenced in a study of blood T cell repertoires in COVID-19. Sequencing was performed with immunoSEQ multiplex PCR; in TCRdb, only in-frame clones are kept and a portion is missing. This repertoire shows about 320,000 clones, 85% found once; its top ten account for 1.9%. Material for sequencing was PBMCs or T cells enriched from blood (not recorded which). The receptors stem from a woman aged 30 to 39 who had been exposed to COVID-19.

The rearrangement links TRBV5-1 to TRBJ2-7; TRBD2 aligns across 9 bases. V was clipped by 1 base and J by 3 bases; unmatched bases: 11. This CDR3 has 17 amino acids. Germline assignment: CDR1 SGHRS and CDR2 YFSETQ. CDR3 sequence (DNA): TGCGCCAGCAGCTTGCGGGCTCCCCGGACTAGCGACTACGAGCAGTACTTC. Protein sequence: CASSLRAPRTSDYEQYF.

J is TRBJ1-2 and V is TRBV14; the D is unclear. The CDR3 runs 16 residues. Germline CDR1 and CDR2: SGHDN and FVKESK. The V end lost 4 bases, the J end lost 8 bases, and 23 bases lay between the germline ends. The CDR3 sequence is CASSPEQFNLIWGYTF. The CDR3 DNA reads as TGTGCCAGCAGCCCCGAACAGTTCAACCTAATTTGGGGCTACACCTTC.

This chain joins TRBV10-3 and TRBJ2-7, with TRBD1 identical over 9 bases. Trimming at V came to 4 bases and at J to 2 bases, leaving 9 bases not matched to a gene. CDR3 length equals 16 residues. Germline CDR1 reads ENHRY; CDR2 reads SYGVKD. CDR3 nucleotides: TGTGCCATCAGTGGACCCTGGGACAGGGTTACCTACGAGCAGTACTTC. Translated, it gives CAISGPWDRVTYEQYF.

The rearrangement uses TRBV28 and TRBJ1-4; TRBD1 agrees at 8 bases. The germline V gene encodes CDR1 MDHEN and CDR2 SYDVKM. After removal of 4 bases from V and 8 bases from J, the junction contained 3 bases not matched to a gene. This CDR3 comprises 13 residues. The CDR3 coding sequence is TGTGCCAGCAGTTCACAGGGGGAAGAAAAACTGTTTTTT. Protein sequence: CASSSQGEEKLFF.

About this clone itself: Other DNA sequences in the same sample also yield this CDR3. The J gene is TRBJ1-1, the V gene TRBV5-5; D possibly corresponds to TRBD1 (5 bases). The CDR3 consists of 13 residues. V was clipped by 4 bases and J by 0 bases, with 7 bases between them. Per the germline V gene, CDR1 is SGHKS and CDR2 is YYEKEE (reference sequence). CDR3 nucleotide sequence: TGTGCCAGCAGCCTGGACATGAACACTGAAGCTTTCTTT. It translates to CASSLDMNTEAFF. Supplemented by reference TRBV5-5 and TRBJ1-1, the full variable domain reads DAGVTQSPTHLIKTRGQQVTLRCSPISGHKSVSWYQQVLGQGPQFIFQYYEKEERGRGNFPDRFSARQFPNYSSELNVNALLLGDSALYLCASSLDMNTEAFFGQGTRLTVV.

This clone was seen only once. The gene calls are TRBV6-5 and TRBJ1-2; 9 bases align to TRBD1. This CDR3 has 13 residues. The junction had 7 bases not matched to a gene; V was cut back by 6 bases and J by 8 bases. Germline CDR1 reads MNHEY; CDR2 reads SVGAGI. The CDR3 spells CASSHRTGEGYTF. The DNA of the CDR3 is TGTGCCAGCAGCCACCGGACAGGGGAAGGCTACACCTTC.

J is TRBJ1-2 and V is TRBV5-6; 7 nucleotides agree with TRBD1. The V segment lost 6 bases and the J segment 6 bases; nucleotides outside the gene matches: 11. Germline CDR1 and CDR2: SGHDT and YYEEEE. CDR3 length equals 14 residues. The CDR3 region is CASTLLGDSHGYTF. DNA of the CDR3: TGTGCCAGCACCCTGCTTGGGGACAGCCATGGCTACACCTTC.

The rearrangement joins TRBV4-1 to TRBJ2-7; D uncertain. Trimming took 0 bases from V and 1 from J, leaving 13 bases between them. This CDR3 has 16 amino acids. Germline CDR1 reads MGHRA; CDR2 reads YSYEKL. CDR3 coding DNA: TGCGCCAGCAGCCAAGAGTGGCCTTTATCATCCTACGAGCAGTACTTC. Translation: CASSQEWPLSSYEQYF.

The V gene is TRBV2, the J gene TRBJ2-7; 7 bases line up with TRBD1. The CDR3 totals 17 residues. Germline V gene lookup returns CDR1 SNHLY and CDR2 FYNNEI. V lost 4 bases and J lost 0; bases outside the gene matches: 12. CDR3 sequence: CASSATFRDSPSYEQYF. DNA for the CDR3: TGTGCCAGCAGTGCAACGTTCCGGGACAGTCCCTCCTACGAGCAGTACTTC.

This chain connects TRBV7-9 to TRBJ2-7, with a weak D call TRBD2 (5 bases). Trimming pared 2 bases from V and 0 bases from J, leaving 8 bases between. The CDR3 loop spans 14 amino acids. Germline CDR1 and CDR2: SEHNR and FQNEAQ (reference sequence). CDR3 DNA sequence: TGTGCCAGCAGCTTATATGGGAGCTCCTACGAGCAGTACTTC. Amino acids: CASSLYGSSYEQYF. Full variable domain (missing parts from reference TRBV7-9 and TRBJ2-7): DTGVSQNPRHKITKRGQNVTFRCDPISEHNRLYWYRQTLGQGPEFLTYFQNEAQLEKSRLLSDRFSAERPKGSFSTLEIQRTEQGDSAMYLCASSLYGSSYEQYFGPGTRLTVT.

This clone was detected a few times. The V and J genes are TRBV5-4 and TRBJ1-2, with 8 positions matching TRBD1. The CDR3 consists of 14 residues. The V segment lost 4 bases and the J segment 4 bases; nucleotides outside the gene matches: 6. CDR1 and CDR2 (germline): SGHNT, YYREEE (reference sequence). The CDR3 region has the DNA TGTGCCAGCAGCGGTGAGACAGGGGCCTATGGCTACACCTTC. Translated, it gives CASSGETGAYGYTF.

This clone was seen only once. The V call is TRBV12-5, the J call TRBJ2-5, with D possibly TRBD2 on 5 matching bases. V lost 2 bases to trimming and J lost 1 base, with 8 bases between them. The CDR3 is 14 amino acids. Germline V gene sequence: CDR1 LGHNT, CDR2 FRNRAP. The CDR3 sequence: CASGLRGPQETQYF. CDR3 DNA: TGTGCTAGTGGTTTGCGGGGTCCCCAAGAGACCCAGTACTTC.

A single count supports this clone. The CDR3 spells CASSPAPGSSYEQYF. CDR3 in DNA: TGTGCCAGCAGCCCGGCACCGGGGAGCTCCTACGAGCAGTACTTC. V and J are TRBV7-3 and TRBJ2-7, with D possibly matching TRBD2 (5 bases). The CDR3 covers 15 residues. Looked up from germline, CDR1 is SGHTA and CDR2 is FQGTGA. V was cut by 5 bases and J by 0 bases, with 14 bases left in between.

The rearrangement joins TRBV25-1 to TRBJ2-3; no firm D call. This CDR3 is 13 amino acids long. Germline V gene data show CDR1 as MGHDK and CDR2 as SYGVNS. The V gene lost 7 bases and the J gene lost 2 bases, with 10 bases spanning the gap. CDR3 in DNA: TGTGCCAGCATTCGAGAAGACACAGATACGCAGTATTTT. As protein: CASIREDTDTQYF.